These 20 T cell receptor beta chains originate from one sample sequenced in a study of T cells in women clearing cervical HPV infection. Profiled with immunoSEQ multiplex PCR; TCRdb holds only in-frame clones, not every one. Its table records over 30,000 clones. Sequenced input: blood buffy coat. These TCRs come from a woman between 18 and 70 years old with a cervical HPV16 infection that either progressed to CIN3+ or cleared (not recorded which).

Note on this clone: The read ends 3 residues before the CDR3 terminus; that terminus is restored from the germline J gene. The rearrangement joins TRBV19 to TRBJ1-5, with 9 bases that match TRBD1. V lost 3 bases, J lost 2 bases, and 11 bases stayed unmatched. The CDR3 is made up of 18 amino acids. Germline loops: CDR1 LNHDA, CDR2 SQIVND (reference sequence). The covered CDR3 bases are TGTGCCAGTAGTATCGGGACAGGGAGGGGCGATGGCAATCAGCCC. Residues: CASSIGTGRGDGNQP. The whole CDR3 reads CASSIGTGRGDGNQPQHF. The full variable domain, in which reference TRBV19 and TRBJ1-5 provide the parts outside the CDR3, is DGGITQSPKYLFRKEGQNVTLSCEQNLNHDAMYWYRQDPGQGLRLIYYSQIVNDFQKGDIAEGYSVSREKKESFPLTVTSAQKNPTAFYLCASSIGTGRGDGNQPQHFGDGTRLSIL.

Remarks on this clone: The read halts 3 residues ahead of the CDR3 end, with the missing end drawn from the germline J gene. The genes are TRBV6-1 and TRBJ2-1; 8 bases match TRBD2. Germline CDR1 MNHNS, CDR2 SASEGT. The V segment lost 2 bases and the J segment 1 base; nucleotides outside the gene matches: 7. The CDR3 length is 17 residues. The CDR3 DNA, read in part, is TGTGCCAGCAGTGAAATAATCGGCGGGGGGTCCTACAATGAG. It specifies CASSEIIGGGSYNE. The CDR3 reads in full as CASSEIIGGGSYNEQFF.

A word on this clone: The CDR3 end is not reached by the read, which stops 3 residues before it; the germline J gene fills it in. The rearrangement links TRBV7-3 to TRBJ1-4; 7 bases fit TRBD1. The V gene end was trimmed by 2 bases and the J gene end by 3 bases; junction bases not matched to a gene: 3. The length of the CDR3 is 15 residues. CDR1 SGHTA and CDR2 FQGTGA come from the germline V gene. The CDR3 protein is CASSLGGTANEKLFF. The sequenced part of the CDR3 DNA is TGTGCCAGCAGCTTAGGGGGGACAGCTAATGAAAAA.

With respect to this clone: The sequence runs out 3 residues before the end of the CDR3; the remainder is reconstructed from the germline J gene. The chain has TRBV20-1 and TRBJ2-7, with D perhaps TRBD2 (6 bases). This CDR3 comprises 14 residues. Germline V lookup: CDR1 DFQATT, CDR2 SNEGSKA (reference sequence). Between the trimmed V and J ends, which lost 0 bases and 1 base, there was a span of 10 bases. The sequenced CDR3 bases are TGCAGTGCTAGAGATCGGGGGTTGTCCTACGAG. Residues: CSARDRGLSYE. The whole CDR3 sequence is CSARDRGLSYEQYF.

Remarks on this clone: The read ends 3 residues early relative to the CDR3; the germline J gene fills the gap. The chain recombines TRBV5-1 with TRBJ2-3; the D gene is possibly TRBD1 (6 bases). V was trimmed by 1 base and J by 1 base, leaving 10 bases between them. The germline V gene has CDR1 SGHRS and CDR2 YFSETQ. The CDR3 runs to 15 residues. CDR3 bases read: TGCGCCAGCAGCTTGTCAGGGGCAGGCACAGATACG. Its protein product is CASSLSGAGTDT. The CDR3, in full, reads CASSLSGAGTDTQYF.

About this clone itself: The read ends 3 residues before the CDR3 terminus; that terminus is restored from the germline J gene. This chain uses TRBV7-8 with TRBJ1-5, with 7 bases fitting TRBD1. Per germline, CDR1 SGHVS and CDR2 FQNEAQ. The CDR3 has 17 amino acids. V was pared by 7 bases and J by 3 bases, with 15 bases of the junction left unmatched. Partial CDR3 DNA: TGTGCCAGCACCCTAAGTCCCGCCGGGACAGCCAATCAGCCC. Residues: CASTLSPAGTANQP. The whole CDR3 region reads CASTLSPAGTANQPQHF. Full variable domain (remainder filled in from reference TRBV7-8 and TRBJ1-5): GAGVSQSPRYKVAKRGQDVALRCDPISGHVSLFWYQQALGQGPEFLTYFQNEAQLDKSGLPSDRFFAERPEGSVSTLKIQRTQQEDSAVYLCASTLSPAGTANQPQHFGDGTRLSIL.

Here the CDR3 reads CSARDGADPGYTF. The DNA read from the CDR3 is TGCAGTGCTAGAGATGGGGCAGACCCTGGC. The chain employs TRBV20-1 and TRBJ1-2; D might be TRBD1 (5 bases). The CDR3 is cut off 3 residues early in the read; its end comes from the germline J gene. The CDR3 covers 13 residues. CDR1 and CDR2 from the germline V gene are DFQATT and SNEGSKA (reference sequence). The V end was cut by 0 bases, the J end by 7 bases, with 12 bases between.

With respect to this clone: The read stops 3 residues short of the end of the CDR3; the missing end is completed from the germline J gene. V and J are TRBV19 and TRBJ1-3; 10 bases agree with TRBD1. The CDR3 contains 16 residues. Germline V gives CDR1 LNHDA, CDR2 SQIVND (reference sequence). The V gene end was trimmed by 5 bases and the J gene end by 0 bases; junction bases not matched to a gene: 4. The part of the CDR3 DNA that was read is TGTGCCAGTAGTCACCGGGACAGGGGCTCTGGAAACACC. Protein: CASSHRDRGSGNT. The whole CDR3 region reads CASSHRDRGSGNTIYF.

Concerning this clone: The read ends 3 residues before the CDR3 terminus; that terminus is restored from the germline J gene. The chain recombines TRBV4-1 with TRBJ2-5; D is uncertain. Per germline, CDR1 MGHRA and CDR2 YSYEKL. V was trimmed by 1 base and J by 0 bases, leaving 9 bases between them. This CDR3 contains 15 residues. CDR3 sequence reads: CASSQGNGNQETQYF. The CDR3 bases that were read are TGCGCCAGCAGCCAAGGTAACGGTAACCAAGAGACC.

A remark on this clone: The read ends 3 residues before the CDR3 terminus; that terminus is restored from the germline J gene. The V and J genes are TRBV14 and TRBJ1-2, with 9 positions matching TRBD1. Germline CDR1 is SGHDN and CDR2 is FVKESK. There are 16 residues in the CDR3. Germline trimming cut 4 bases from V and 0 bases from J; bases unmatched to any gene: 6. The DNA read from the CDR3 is TGTGCCAGCAGCCCGGGACAGGGCCTAGCTAACTATGGC. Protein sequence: CASSPGQGLANYG. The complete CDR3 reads CASSPGQGLANYGYTF.

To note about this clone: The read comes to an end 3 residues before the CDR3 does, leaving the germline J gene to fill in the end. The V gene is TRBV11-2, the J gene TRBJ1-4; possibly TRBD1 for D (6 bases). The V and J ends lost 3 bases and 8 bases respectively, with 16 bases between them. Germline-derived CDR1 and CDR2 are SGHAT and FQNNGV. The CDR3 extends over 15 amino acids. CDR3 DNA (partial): TGTGCCAGCAGCTTCCAGGGGCATCAGGGGGAAAAA. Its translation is CASSFQGHQGEK. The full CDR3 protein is CASSFQGHQGEKLFF.

CDR3 region: CSAELGTGAYEQFF. CDR3 bases read: TGCAGTGCCGAACTCGGGACAGGGGCATATGAG. The rearrangement uses TRBV20-1 and TRBJ2-1; 10 nucleotides match TRBD1. The observed sequence ends 3 residues before the CDR3 terminus, with the missing tail filled in from the germline J gene. CDR3 length equals 14 residues. Per the germline V gene, CDR1 is DFQATT and CDR2 is SNEGSKA (reference sequence). Unmatched junction bases numbered 10, after V lost 6 bases and J lost 8 bases.

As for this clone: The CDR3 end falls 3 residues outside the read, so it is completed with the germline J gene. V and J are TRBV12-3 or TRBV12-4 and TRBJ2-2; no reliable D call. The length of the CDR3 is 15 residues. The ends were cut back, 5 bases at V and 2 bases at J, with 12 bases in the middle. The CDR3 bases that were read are TGTGCCAGCAGTCCTAGGAGCTTTAACACCGGGGAG. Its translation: CASSPRSFNTGE. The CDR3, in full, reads CASSPRSFNTGELFF.

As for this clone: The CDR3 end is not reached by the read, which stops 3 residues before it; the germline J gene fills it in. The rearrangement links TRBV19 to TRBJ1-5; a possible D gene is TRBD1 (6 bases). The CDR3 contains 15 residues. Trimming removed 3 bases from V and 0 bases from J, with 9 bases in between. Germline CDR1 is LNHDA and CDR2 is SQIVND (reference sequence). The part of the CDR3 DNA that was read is TGTGCCAGTAGTATTTGGACAGATAGCAATCAGCCC. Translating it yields CASSIWTDSNQP. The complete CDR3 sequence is CASSIWTDSNQPQHF.

This chain's CDR3 is CSARDGVYTF. CDR3 DNA, as far as it was read: TGCAGTGCTAGAGACGGTGTC. The chain is built from TRBV20-1 and TRBJ1-2; no clear D gene. The CDR3 extends 3 residues past the end of the read, so its final part is completed from the germline J gene. The CDR3 has 10 residues. CDR1 DFQATT and CDR2 SNEGSKA come from the germline V gene (reference sequence).

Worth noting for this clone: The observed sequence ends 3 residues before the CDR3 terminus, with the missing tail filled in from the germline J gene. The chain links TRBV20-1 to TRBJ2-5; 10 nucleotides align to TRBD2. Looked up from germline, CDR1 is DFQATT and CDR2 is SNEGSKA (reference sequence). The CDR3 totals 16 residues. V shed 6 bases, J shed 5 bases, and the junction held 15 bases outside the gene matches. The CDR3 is CSASYSGGRVIETQYF. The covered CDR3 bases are TGCAGTGCCAGCTATAGCGGGGGGCGGGTGATCGAGACC.

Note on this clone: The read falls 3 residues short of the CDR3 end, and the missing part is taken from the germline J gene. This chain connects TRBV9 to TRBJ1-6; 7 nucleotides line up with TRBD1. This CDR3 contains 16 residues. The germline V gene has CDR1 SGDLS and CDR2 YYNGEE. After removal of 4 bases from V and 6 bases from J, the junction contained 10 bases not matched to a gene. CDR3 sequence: CASSSSGTALNSPLHF. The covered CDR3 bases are TGTGCCAGCAGCTCGTCCGGGACAGCCCTTAATTCACCC.

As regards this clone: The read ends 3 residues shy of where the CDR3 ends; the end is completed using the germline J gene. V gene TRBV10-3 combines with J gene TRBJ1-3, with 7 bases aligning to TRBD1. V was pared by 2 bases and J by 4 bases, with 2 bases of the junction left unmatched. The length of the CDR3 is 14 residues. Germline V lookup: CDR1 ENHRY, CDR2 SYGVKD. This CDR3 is CAISEAGQGNTIYF. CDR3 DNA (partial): TGTGCCATCAGTGAGGCGGGACAGGGAAACACC.

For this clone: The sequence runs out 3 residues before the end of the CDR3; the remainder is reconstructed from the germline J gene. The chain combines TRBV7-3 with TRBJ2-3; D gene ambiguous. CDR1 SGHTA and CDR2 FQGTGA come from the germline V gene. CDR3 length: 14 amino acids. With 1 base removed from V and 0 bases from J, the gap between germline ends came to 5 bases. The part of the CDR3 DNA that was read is TGTGCCAGCAGCTTAAGGGCTAGCACAGATACG. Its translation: CASSLRASTDT. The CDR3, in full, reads CASSLRASTDTQYF. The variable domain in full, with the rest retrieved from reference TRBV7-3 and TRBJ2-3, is GAGVSQTPSNKVTEKGKYVELRCDPISGHTALYWYRQSLGQGPEFLIYFQGTGAADDSGLPNDRFFAVRPEGSVSTLKIQRTERGDSAVYLCASSLRASTDTQYFGPGTRLTVL.

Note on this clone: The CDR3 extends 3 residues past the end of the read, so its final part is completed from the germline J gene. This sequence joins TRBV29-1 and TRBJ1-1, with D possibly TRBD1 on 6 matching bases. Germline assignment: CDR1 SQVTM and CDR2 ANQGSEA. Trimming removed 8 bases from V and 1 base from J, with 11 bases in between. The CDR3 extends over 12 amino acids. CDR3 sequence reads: CSFGQSNTEAFF. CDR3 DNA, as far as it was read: TGCAGCTTCGGACAGTCGAACACTGAA.